This is a list of T cell receptor beta chains from one sample in a study of blood T cell repertoires in COVID-19. The protocol was immunoSEQ multiplex PCR, while the TCRdb copy is restricted to in-frame clones and leaves out a portion. This sample has around 99,000 clones, with more than 80% found just once. The sequenced sample consisted of peripheral blood. The receptor source for this set is a human donor in a cohort sampled during active COVID-19. CDR3s include the opening cysteine and the closing phenylalanine or tryptophan. The D gene is left open where the match is weak. Some rows have no size entry. The others give once, few or many, or a class for an expanded clone.

V: TRBV4-3
J: TRBJ2-1
D: -
size: -
DNA: TGCGCCAGCAGCCAAGACAGGGGGGCCTACAATGAGCAGTTCTTC
CDR3: CASSQDRGAYNEQFF

V: TRBV2
J: TRBJ1-1
D: TRBD1
size: -
DNA: TGTGCCAGCATGCGGGACAGGGCGTTCGGAACTGAAGCTTTCTTT
CDR3: CASMRDRAFGTEAFF

V: TRBV2
J: TRBJ1-2
D: -
size: -
DNA: TGTGCCAGCTGGGGGTCGGAGGGACCTAACTATGGCTACACCTTC
CDR3: CASWGSEGPNYGYTF

V: TRBV7-2
J: TRBJ1-1
D: -
size: -
DNA: TGTGCCAGCAGCTTTTACAGAACGAAGACGGACACTGAAGCTTTCTTT
CDR3: CASSFYRTKTDTEAFF

V: TRBV6-4
J: TRBJ1-6
D: TRBD1
size: -
DNA: TGTGCCAGCGGAAGGACAGGGACTTCACCCCTCCACTTT
CDR3: CASGRTGTSPLHF

V: TRBV20-1
J: TRBJ1-2
D: TRBD1
size: few
DNA: TGCAGTGCTAGTAGGGACAGTCAGATCTATGGCTACACCTTC
CDR3: CSASRDSQIYGYTF

V: TRBV24-1
J: TRBJ2-5
D: -
size: -
DNA: TGTGCCACCAGTGATCCGCGGGGAGGCAAAGAGACCCAGTACTTC
CDR3: CATSDPRGGKETQYF

V: TRBV7-2
J: TRBJ2-1
D: TRBD2
size: once
DNA: TGTGCCAGCAGCTTAAGGCTAGCGGGGTACTCCTACAATGAGCAGTTCTTC
CDR3: CASSLRLAGYSYNEQFF

V: TRBV10-3
J: TRBJ2-3
D: TRBD1
size: -
DNA: TGTGCCATCACCCTGGACAGGCCAGGAGATACGCAGTATTTT
CDR3: CAITLDRPGDTQYF

V: TRBV6-5
J: TRBJ1-2
D: -
size: -
DNA: TGTGCCAGCAAGCTTCCAGGGACTAACTATGGCTACACCTTC
CDR3: CASKLPGTNYGYTF

V: TRBV3-1/TRBV3-2
J: TRBJ2-7
D: -
size: -
DNA: TGTGCCAGCAGCCAAGGTGCCGGACTTGCGGGGTACGAGCAGTACTTC
CDR3: CASSQGAGLAGYEQYF

V: TRBV5-6
J: TRBJ2-7
D: TRBD2
size: -
DNA: TGTGCCAGCACCACGGGGGCTAGCGGGAGCAACGAGCAGTACTTC
CDR3: CASTTGASGSNEQYF

V: TRBV11-3
J: TRBJ1-1
D: TRBD1
size: -
DNA: TGTGCCAGCAGCTCCAGGACAGGTACGAACACTGAAGCTTTCTTT
CDR3: CASSSRTGTNTEAFF

V: TRBV27
J: TRBJ1-2
D: -
size: -
DNA: TGTGCCAGCAGTCACGAAGCCAACTATGGCTACACCTTC
CDR3: CASSHEANYGYTF

V: TRBV11-2
J: TRBJ2-7
D: -
size: few
DNA: TGTGCCAGCAGCCCCAACTACGAGCAGTACTTC
CDR3: CASSPNYEQYF

V: TRBV7-2
J: TRBJ2-3
D: -
size: -
DNA: TGTGCCAGCAGCTCCCCCCCGGGCGGGGGCACAGATACGCAGTATTTT
CDR3: CASSSPPGGGTDTQYF

V: TRBV10-3
J: TRBJ1-1
D: TRBD1
size: -
DNA: TGTGCCATCAGTACCACAGGGGTAGACACTGAAGCTTTCTTT
CDR3: CAISTTGVDTEAFF

V: TRBV11-2
J: TRBJ2-1
D: TRBD2
size: -
DNA: TGTGCCAGCAGCTCGACGGCTAGCGGGATCAACTACAATGAGCAGTTCTTC
CDR3: CASSSTASGINYNEQFF

V: TRBV10-3
J: TRBJ2-3
D: -
size: -
DNA: TGTGCCATCAGTGAATCTGTAGATACGCAGTATTTT
CDR3: CAISESVDTQYF

V: TRBV29-1
J: TRBJ1-2
D: -
size: -
DNA: TGCAGCGTTGGAGACAGGAACTATGGCTACACCTTC
CDR3: CSVGDRNYGYTF

V: TRBV28
J: TRBJ2-2
D: TRBD1
size: few
DNA: TGTGCCAGCGATCGTGACAGGGGCACCGGGGAGCTGTTTTTT
CDR3: CASDRDRGTGELFF

V: TRBV18
J: TRBJ1-2
D: TRBD1
size: -
DNA: TGTGCCAGCTCACCGGGACAGTCCCATTCAAATGGCTACACCTTC
CDR3: CASSPGQSHSNGYTF

V: TRBV27
J: TRBJ2-7
D: TRBD1
size: once
DNA: TGTGCCAGCAGTTTAGGGGGACAGGGTAAGCTCTACGAGCAGTACTTC
CDR3: CASSLGGQGKLYEQYF

V: TRBV4-2
J: TRBJ2-6
D: -
size: once
DNA: TGTGCCAGCAGCCAAGATAGGGGTTCTGGGGCCAACGTCCTGACTTTC
CDR3: CASSQDRGSGANVLTF

V: TRBV6-5
J: TRBJ2-5
D: TRBD2
size: -
DNA: TGTGCCAGCAGTTACCTTGCGGGGGGGCCGGAGACCCAGTACTTC
CDR3: CASSYLAGGPETQYF

V: TRBV5-1
J: TRBJ1-5
D: -
size: -
DNA: TGCGCCAGCAGCTTGGGAGGCCGCAATCAGCCCCAGCATTTT
CDR3: CASSLGGRNQPQHF

V: TRBV14
J: TRBJ1-1
D: TRBD1
size: -
DNA: TGTGCCAGCAGCCAAGCCAACAGGGGCACTGAAGCTTTCTTT
CDR3: CASSQANRGTEAFF

V: TRBV6-1
J: TRBJ1-2
D: -
size: -
DNA: TGTGCCAGCAGTGAACTGGGTACAGGGCACTATGGCTACACCTTC
CDR3: CASSELGTGHYGYTF

V: TRBV7-3
J: TRBJ2-6
D: TRBD1
size: -
DNA: TGTGCCAGCAGCCCCGGACAGGGATCTGGGGCCAACGTCCTGACTTTC
CDR3: CASSPGQGSGANVLTF

V: TRBV9
J: TRBJ2-1
D: TRBD2
size: -
DNA: TGTGCCAGCAGCGTAGGGGTAGCGGGGAGGGATGAGCAGTTCTTC
CDR3: CASSVGVAGRDEQFF

V: TRBV27
J: TRBJ1-3
D: -
size: -
DNA: TGTGCCAGCAGTTCACAGGGCTTCGGCGGAAACACCATATATTTT
CDR3: CASSSQGFGGNTIYF

V: TRBV5-4
J: TRBJ1-2
D: TRBD1
size: -
DNA: TGTGCCGGGCATTCAGTGGGACAGGTGGCTGGCTACACCTTC
CDR3: CAGHSVGQVAGYTF

V: TRBV6-1
J: TRBJ2-3
D: TRBD2
size: -
DNA: TGTGCCAGCAGTGAACAAGCGAGAGCGGGGGGGCCTGATACGCAGTATTTT
CDR3: CASSEQARAGGPDTQYF

V: TRBV19
J: TRBJ1-1
D: TRBD1
size: -
DNA: TGTGCCAGTACCCCAAAAACAGGGGGCTCTTACACTGAAGCTTTCTTT
CDR3: CASTPKTGGSYTEAFF

V: TRBV11-2
J: TRBJ1-1
D: -
size: -
DNA: TGTGCCAGCAGCGCCAGTCGGGGTGGGGGGACTGAAGCTTTCTTT
CDR3: CASSASRGGGTEAFF

V: TRBV6-1
J: TRBJ2-7
D: -
size: -
DNA: TGTGCCAGCAGTGAATGGGGTCAGGGCTCCTACGAGCAGTACTTC
CDR3: CASSEWGQGSYEQYF

V: TRBV5-8
J: TRBJ1-4
D: TRBD1
size: few
DNA: TGTGCCAGCAGTCCGTTCCCCGGGACAGAAGTGGGAAAACTGTTTTTT
CDR3: CASSPFPGTEVGKLFF

V: TRBV15
J: TRBJ1-2
D: TRBD1
size: -
DNA: TGTGCCACCAGCAGAGATCCCCGGACAGGGGAGATTTACACCTTC
CDR3: CATSRDPRTGEIYTF

V: TRBV19
J: TRBJ2-5
D: TRBD1
size: -
DNA: TGTGCCAGTAGTCGCCGACAGGGCCAAGAGACCCAGTACTTC
CDR3: CASSRRQGQETQYF

V: TRBV7-2
J: TRBJ2-2
D: TRBD2
size: -
DNA: TGTGCCAGCAGCTTCAGACGGACTAGCGGGGCCACCGGGGAGCTGTTTTTT
CDR3: CASSFRRTSGATGELFF

V: TRBV18
J: TRBJ2-1
D: TRBD1
size: -
DNA: TGTGCCAGCTCAACCTTCTCGACAGGGGCGAATGAGCAGTTCTTC
CDR3: CASSTFSTGANEQFF

V: TRBV5-6
J: TRBJ2-1
D: -
size: -
DNA: TGTGCCAGCAGCCGACTAAGGGATGAGCAGTTCTTC
CDR3: CASSRLRDEQFF

V: TRBV6-5
J: TRBJ1-4
D: -
size: once
DNA: TGTGCCAGCAGTCCTCCGGGGGGGGTGGAAAAACTGTTTTTT
CDR3: CASSPPGGVEKLFF

V: TRBV5-1
J: TRBJ2-1
D: -
size: -
DNA: TGCGCCAGCAGCTTGGATAGCTCTTACAATGAGCAGTTCTTC
CDR3: CASSLDSSYNEQFF

V: TRBV5-4
J: TRBJ1-1
D: -
size: -
DNA: TGTGCCAGCAGCTTAAAAGACAGAGACACTGAAGCTTTCTTT
CDR3: CASSLKDRDTEAFF

V: TRBV7-9
J: TRBJ2-1
D: TRBD2
size: -
DNA: TGTGCCAGCAGCTTAGTTGCGGGAGCCTTGAATGAGCAGTTCTTC
CDR3: CASSLVAGALNEQFF

V: TRBV4-1
J: TRBJ1-1
D: -
size: -
DNA: TGCGCCAGCAGCCCTCCGTGGGGAGCCACTGAAGCTTTCTTT
CDR3: CASSPPWGATEAFF

V: TRBV27
J: TRBJ2-6
D: -
size: -
DNA: TGTGCCAGCAGGGCTGTGGGACATTCCCCCGATTCTGGGGCCAACGTCCTGACTTTC
CDR3: CASRAVGHSPDSGANVLTF

V: TRBV5-1
J: TRBJ2-7
D: TRBD2
size: -
DNA: TGCGCCAGCAGCCGCGGGGGCTACGAGCAGTACTTC
CDR3: CASSRGGYEQYF